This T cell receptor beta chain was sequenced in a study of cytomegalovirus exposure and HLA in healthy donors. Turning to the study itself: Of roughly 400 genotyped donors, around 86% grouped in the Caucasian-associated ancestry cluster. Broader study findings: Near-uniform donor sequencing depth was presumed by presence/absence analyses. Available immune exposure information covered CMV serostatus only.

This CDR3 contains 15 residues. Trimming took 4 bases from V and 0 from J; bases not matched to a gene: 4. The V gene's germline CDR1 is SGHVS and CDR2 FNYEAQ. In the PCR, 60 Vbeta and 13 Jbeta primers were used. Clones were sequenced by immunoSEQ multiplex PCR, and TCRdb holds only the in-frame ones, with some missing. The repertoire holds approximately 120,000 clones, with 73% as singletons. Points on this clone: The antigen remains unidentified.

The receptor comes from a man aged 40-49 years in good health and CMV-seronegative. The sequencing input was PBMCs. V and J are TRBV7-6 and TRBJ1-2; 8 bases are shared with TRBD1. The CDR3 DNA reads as TGTGCCAGCAGCTCAGGACAGGGATCTAACTATGGCTACACCTTC. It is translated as CASSSGQGSNYGYTF.